This T cell receptor beta chain stems from a study of T cell responses to AZD1222 COVID-19 vaccine. Study results and caveats: Unmutated variant regions reportedly attract nearly half of all spike-specific TCRs.

On this clone itself: Its antigen is still unknown.

The CDR3 length is 17 residues. Germline V gene sequence: CDR1 MNHNS, CDR2 SASEGT. Trimming removed 3 bases from V and 2 bases from J, with 20 bases in between. Using immunoSEQ multiplex PCR, the repertoire was profiled, and TCRdb retains in-frame clones only, with some absent. The sample has more than 15,000 clones, around 83% seen once. The chain carries TRBV6-1 and TRBJ2-7, with D hard to call. Specimen: peripheral blood, collected 28 days after the second AZD1222 dose. The receptor comes from an adult who received the AZD1222 COVID-19 vaccine. The CDR3 DNA reads as TGTGCCAGCAGTGAGATCGCCCCTTGGGAAGCAACCTACGAGCAGTACTTC. Its protein product is CASSEIAPWEATYEQYF.